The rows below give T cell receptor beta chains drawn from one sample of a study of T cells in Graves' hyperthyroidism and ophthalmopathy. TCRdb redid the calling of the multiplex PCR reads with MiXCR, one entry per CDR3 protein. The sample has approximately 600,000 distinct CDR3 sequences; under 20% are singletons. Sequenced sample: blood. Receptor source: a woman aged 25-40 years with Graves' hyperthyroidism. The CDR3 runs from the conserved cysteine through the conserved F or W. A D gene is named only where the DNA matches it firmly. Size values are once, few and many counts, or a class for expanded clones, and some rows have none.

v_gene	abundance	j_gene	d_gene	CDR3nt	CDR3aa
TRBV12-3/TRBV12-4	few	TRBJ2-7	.	TGTGCCAGCAGTTTAGCCAGGGCCGAGCAGTACTTC	CASSLARAEQYF
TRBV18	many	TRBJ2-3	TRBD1	TGTGCCAGCTCACCCCCCGACAGGGCGAGGGGAGATACGCAGTATTTT	CASSPPDRARGDTQYF
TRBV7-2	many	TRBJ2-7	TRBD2	TGTGCCAGCAGCTTAGCCGTAGCGGGAGGGCCTGTTGCCTACGAGCAGTACTTC	CASSLAVAGGPVAYEQYF
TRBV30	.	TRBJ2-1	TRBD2	TGTGCCTGGAGCGCGCTCCCGGGACTAGCGGGACCTAGGCCGTTCTTC	CAWSALPGLAGPRPFF
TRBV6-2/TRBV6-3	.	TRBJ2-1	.	TGTGCCAGCAGTTACTCGACGTTACGCTCCTACAATGAGCAGTTCTTC	CASSYSTLRSYNEQFF
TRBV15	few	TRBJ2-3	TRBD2	TGTGCCACCAGCGAAAGCGGGGACTCCATTGATACGCAGTATTTT	CATSESGDSIDTQYF
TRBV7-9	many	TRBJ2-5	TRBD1	TGTGCCAGCAGCGTCCGACAGGGGGGAGAGACCCAGTACTTC	CASSVRQGGETQYF
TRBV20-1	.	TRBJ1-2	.	TGCAGTGCTAGAGAGACACCTAACTATGGCTACACCTTC	CSARETPNYGYTF
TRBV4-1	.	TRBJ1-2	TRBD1	TGCGCCAGCAGCCCGTCCCTGGACAGGGGGATCTATGGCTACACCTTC	CASSPSLDRGIYGYTF
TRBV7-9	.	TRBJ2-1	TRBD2	TGTGCCAGCAGCTTCCTCCTAAGGACTAGCGGGTACAATGAGCAGTTCTTC	CASSFLLRTSGYNEQFF
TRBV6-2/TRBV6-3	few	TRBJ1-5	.	TGTGCCAGCAAGATGAAGAATGGTTTTAATCAGCCCCAGCATTTT	CASKMKNGFNQPQHF
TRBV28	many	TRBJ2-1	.	TGTGCCAGCACCCCGGGCGTGTACAATGAGCAGTTCTTC	CASTPGVYNEQFF
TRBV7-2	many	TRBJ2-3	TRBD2	TGTGCCAGCAGCCCCGACCCGCTAGCGGCCTACACAGATACGCAGTATTTT	CASSPDPLAAYTDTQYF
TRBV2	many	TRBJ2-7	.	TGTGCCAGCAGAGATCAGAGCGTAGTTTCTTACGAGCAGTACTTC	CASRDQSVVSYEQYF
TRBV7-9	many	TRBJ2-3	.	TGTGCCAGCAGTCAAAGACGTTTCATGGTAGCGGCTCGCACGGATACGCAGTATTTT	CASSQRRFMVAARTDTQYF
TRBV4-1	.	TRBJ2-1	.	TGCGCCAGCAGCCAAGGGGAGAGTAGGTACAATGAGCAGTTCTTC	CASSQGESRYNEQFF
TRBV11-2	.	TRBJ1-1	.	TGTGCCAGCAGCTTAGAGATGGGGAACGCTGAAGCTTTCTTT	CASSLEMGNAEAFF
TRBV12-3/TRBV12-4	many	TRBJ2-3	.	TGTGCCAGCAGTATAATTACAGATACGCAGTATTTT	CASSIITDTQYF
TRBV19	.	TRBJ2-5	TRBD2	TGTGCCAGTAGGTCGGGGGGGGAGACCCAGTACTTC	CASRSGGETQYF
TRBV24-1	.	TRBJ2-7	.	TGTGCCACCAGTGCAGGGTCCCCCTACGAGCAGTACTTC	CATSAGSPYEQYF
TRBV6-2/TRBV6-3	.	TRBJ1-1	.	TGTGCCAGCAGCCTTCGGTTGGGTACTTCAGACACTGAAGCTTTCTTT	CASSLRLGTSDTEAFF
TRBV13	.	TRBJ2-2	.	TGTGCCAGCAGCTTACAGGGCCGGGAGCTGTTTTTT	CASSLQGRELFF
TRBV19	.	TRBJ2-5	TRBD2	TGTGCCAGTAGTATACAAGCGGGAGGGCCGATTGGAGAGACCCAGTACTTC	CASSIQAGGPIGETQYF
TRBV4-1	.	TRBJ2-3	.	TGCGCCAGCAGCCAACAAAAATCTAGGCCTCTTAGCACAGATACGCAGTATTTT	CASSQQKSRPLSTDTQYF
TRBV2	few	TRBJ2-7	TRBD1	TGTGCCAGCAGGCCTGGGACAGGCAGCATAGCTAGCTCCTACGAGCAGTACTTC	CASRPGTGSIASSYEQYF
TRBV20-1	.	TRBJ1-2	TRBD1	TGCAGTGCTAGAGAACAGGGGGCGGGGGGCTACACCTTC	CSAREQGAGGYTF
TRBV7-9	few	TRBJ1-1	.	TGTGCCAGCAGCTTAGGGGGAGAGGGAGGGGGTTCTGCTTTCTTT	CASSLGGEGGGSAFF
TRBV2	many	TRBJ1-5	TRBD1	TGTGCCAGCAGAGGACAGGGGAGTTTCGATCAGCCCCAGCATTTT	CASRGQGSFDQPQHF
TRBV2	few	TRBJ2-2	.	TGTGCCAGCAGTGAACTGGCGGGCACCGGGGAGCTGTTTTTT	CASSELAGTGELFF
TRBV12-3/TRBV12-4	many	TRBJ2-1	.	TGTGCCAGCAGGGGGTTGGGCGGGTACAATGAGCAGTTCTTC	CASRGLGGYNEQFF
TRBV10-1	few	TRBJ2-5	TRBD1	TGCGCCAGCAGTGACGAATCGAGGACAGGGACAGAGACCCAGTACTTC	CASSDESRTGTETQYF
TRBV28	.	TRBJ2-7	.	TGTGCCAGCCGGTCGGCGGGACTCTCCTACGAGCAGTACTTC	CASRSAGLSYEQYF
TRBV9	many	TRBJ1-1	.	TGTGCCAGCAGCCCGGGGAGGGGGTCCACTGAAGCTTTCTTT	CASSPGRGSTEAFF
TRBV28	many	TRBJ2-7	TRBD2	TGTGCCAGCAGTCCTCGACTAGCGCGCTCCTACGAGCAGTACTTC	CASSPRLARSYEQYF
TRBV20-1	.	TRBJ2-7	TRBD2	TGCAGTGCCTACGACCCTGGACTAGCGGGAGGGCCCGTTTACGAGCAGTACTTC	CSAYDPGLAGGPVYEQYF
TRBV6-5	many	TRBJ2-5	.	TGTGCCAGCAGTTACCACACTAGCCAAGAGACCCAGTACTTC	CASSYHTSQETQYF
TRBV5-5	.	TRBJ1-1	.	TGTGCCAGCAGCTTCGGGTTGGGCACTGAAGCTTTCTTT	CASSFGLGTEAFF
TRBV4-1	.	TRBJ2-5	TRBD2	TGCGCCAGCAGCCAAGGTGCCATAGCGGGAGTCCAAGAGACCCAGTACTTC	CASSQGAIAGVQETQYF
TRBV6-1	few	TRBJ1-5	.	TGTGCCAGCAGCTCCACTCCCGGGGGACGGCAGCCCCAGCATTTT	CASSSTPGGRQPQHF
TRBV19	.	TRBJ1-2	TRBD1	TGTGTCGTAGAGGGGGCTGCCGCATATGGCTACACCTTC	CVVEGAAAYGYTF
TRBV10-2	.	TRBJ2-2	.	TGCGCCAGCAGTAGGTTTGGCGGGGAGCTGTTTTTT	CASSRFGGELFF
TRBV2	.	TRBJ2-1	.	TGTGCCAGCACCTTAACAGGAGTCTCCTACAATGAGCAGTTCTTC	CASTLTGVSYNEQFF
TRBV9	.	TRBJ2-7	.	TGTGCCAGCAGCGTAGGATTAGTGGACTACGAGCAGTACTTC	CASSVGLVDYEQYF
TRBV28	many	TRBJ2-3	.	TGTGCCAGCAGGCCCCTGACAGCTAGGACAGATACGCAGTATTTT	CASRPLTARTDTQYF
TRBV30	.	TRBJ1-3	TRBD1	TGTGCCTGGAGTGCCCTTCCGGACAGGGGGAACACCATATATTTT	CAWSALPDRGNTIYF
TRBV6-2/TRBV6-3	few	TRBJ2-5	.	TGTGCCAGCAGTTACACGTGGGACTCACAAGAGACCCAGTACTTC	CASSYTWDSQETQYF
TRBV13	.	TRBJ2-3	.	TGTGCCAGCAGCTTAAACGAGGCGGGGGCTAGCACAGATACGCAGTATTTT	CASSLNEAGASTDTQYF
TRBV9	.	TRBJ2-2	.	TGTGCCAGCAGCCCTCGACAGGATAACACCGGGGAGCTGTTTTTT	CASSPRQDNTGELFF
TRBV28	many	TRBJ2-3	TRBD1	TGTGCCAGCAGTCACCTAACCAGGACAGGGCAGAAGGCAGATACGCAGTATTTT	CASSHLTRTGQKADTQYF
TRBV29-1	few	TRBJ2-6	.	TGCAGCATCTCATCTGGGGCCAACGTCCTGACTTTC	CSISSGANVLTF
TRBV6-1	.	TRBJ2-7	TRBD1	TGTGCCAGCAGGAAACCCGGACAGGGCGTCGGGGAGCAGTACTTC	CASRKPGQGVGEQYF
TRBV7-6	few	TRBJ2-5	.	TGTGCCAGCAGCTCAAATCTTCAAGAGACCCAGTACTTC	CASSSNLQETQYF
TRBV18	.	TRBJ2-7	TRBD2	TGTGCCAGCTCCCCCGGACTAGCGAACTCCTACGAGCAGTACTTC	CASSPGLANSYEQYF
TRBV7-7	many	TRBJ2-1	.	TGTGCTAGCAGCTTCACTAGGTCCAATGAGCAGTTCTTC	CASSFTRSNEQFF
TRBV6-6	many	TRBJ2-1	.	TGTGCCAGCAGTTACCTTTCTAGCGCCAGCTCCTACAATGAGCAGTTCTTC	CASSYLSSASSYNEQFF